One sample yielded the 10 T cell receptor beta chains listed below, sequenced in a study of response to subunit inactivated influenza vaccine. TCRdb re-derived calls from the RT-PCR reads in MiXCR, one entry per CDR3 protein. The table has roughly 650,000 distinct CDR3 sequences, about 14% seen once. The sequenced sample was PBMCs from blood, obtained approximately 15 days before vaccination. These receptors came from a man aged 45 to 65 who received an inactivated influenza vaccine.

The chain recombines TRBV2 with TRBJ1-6, with D perhaps TRBD1 (5 bases). V shed 7 bases and J shed 6 bases, with 16 bases lying between them. Germline V gives CDR1 SNHLY, CDR2 FYNNEI. The CDR3 extends over 15 amino acids. DNA for the CDR3: TGTGCCAGCACCTCAGGACCCAGGGTTAATTCACCCCTCCACTTT. Its protein is CASTSGPRVNSPLHF.

This clonotype was observed a few times. The CDR3 DNA reads as TGTGCCAGCAGATGGATCTCTGGAAACACCATATATTTT. This codes for CASRWISGNTIYF. The chain combines TRBV28 with TRBJ1-3; D is ambiguous. Trimming left V 6 bases short and J 0 bases short, with 6 bases between. Germline-derived CDR1 and CDR2 are MDHEN and SYDVKM. The CDR3 consists of 13 residues. The full variable domain, with the rest looked up from reference TRBV28 and TRBJ1-3, is DVKVTQSSRYLVKRTGEKVFLECVQDMDHENMFWYRQDPGLGLRLIYFSYDVKMKEKGDIPEGYSVSREKKERFSLILESASTNQTSMYLCASRWISGNTIYFGEGSWLTVV.

V and J are TRBV4-1 and TRBJ2-7, with TRBD1 identical over 7 bases. The CDR3 has 16 amino acids. V trimming: 1 base; J trimming: 3 bases; junction bases outside the gene matches: 9. CDR1 is MGHRA, CDR2 YSYEKL, per germline. Here the CDR3 reads CASSQGRGQLGYEQYF. CDR3 sequence (DNA): TGCGCCAGCAGCCAAGGAAGGGGACAGCTCGGCTACGAGCAGTACTTC.

This sequence joins TRBV9 and TRBJ2-5; either TRBD1 or TRBD2 may supply D (6 bases each). Germline assignment: CDR1 SGDLS and CDR2 YYNGEE. With 0 bases removed from V and 5 bases from J, the gap between germline ends came to 14 bases. CDR3 length: 15 amino acids. The CDR3 DNA reads as TGTGCCAGCAGCGTAGAATCCGGGGGCAGGGAGACCCAGTACTTC. Translating it yields CASSVESGGRETQYF.

This chain connects TRBV9 to TRBJ1-1, with a weak D call TRBD1 (5 bases). CDR3 length: 15 amino acids. Per germline, CDR1 SGDLS and CDR2 YYNGEE. V was clipped by 0 bases and J by 6 bases, with 15 bases between them. This CDR3 is CASSVEAGMGSEAFF. The CDR3 DNA is TGTGCCAGCAGCGTAGAAGCAGGGATGGGGTCTGAAGCTTTCTTT.

This clonotype was observed a few times. The chain couples TRBV6-1 to TRBJ2-3; D gene ambiguous. CDR3 length: 17 residues. Germline assignment: CDR1 MNHNS and CDR2 SASEGT. Trimming took off 2 bases at V and 0 bases at J, with 15 bases between the two ends. In nucleotides, the CDR3 is TGTGCCAGCAGTGAAAAGGTTTTCCTCCAGAGCACAGATACGCAGTATTTT. This gives the protein CASSEKVFLQSTDTQYF.

This clonotype was recorded many times. The rearrangement joins TRBV20-1 to TRBJ2-1, with D perhaps TRBD2 (6 bases). This CDR3 has 13 residues. V was clipped by 6 bases and J by 5 bases, with 14 bases between them. Looked up from germline, CDR1 is DFQATT and CDR2 is SNEGSKA (reference sequence). DNA of the CDR3: TGCAGTGCATTTGGCGGGGACCACAATGAGCAGTTCTTC. Translated, it gives CSAFGGDHNEQFF.

This clonotype turned up a few times. This CDR3 is CASSFGSGQGTDTQYF. CDR3 DNA: TGCGCCAGCAGCTTTGGGTCGGGACAGGGCACAGATACGCAGTATTTT. J is TRBJ2-3 and V is TRBV5-1; TRBD1 agrees at 8 bases. The CDR3 is 16 amino acids. V trimming: 2 bases; J trimming: 1 base; junction bases outside the gene matches: 6. CDR1 is SGHRS and CDR2 is YFSETQ in the germline V gene.

CDR3 sequence: CASSQDEGFGDTQYF. CDR3 in DNA: TGCGCCAGCAGCCAAGACGAAGGGTTTGGAGATACGCAGTATTTT. The chain has TRBV4-3 and TRBJ2-3; D gene unclear. CDR3 size: 15 residues. Germline values: CDR1 LGHNA, CDR2 YSLEER. V was shortened by 0 bases and J by 5 bases, with 12 bases between the two germline ends.

This clonotype was detected ten times or more. This chain uses TRBV20-1 with TRBJ2-5, with TRBD1 matching over 8 bases. The CDR3 extends over 14 amino acids. Per the germline V gene, CDR1 is DFQATT and CDR2 is SNEGSKA (reference sequence). V shed 4 bases, J shed 5 bases, and the junction held 9 bases outside the gene matches. CDR3 bases: TGCAGTGCTATGAGGGCAGGGGGCCGGGAGACCCAGTACTTC. This encodes CSAMRAGGRETQYF.